This record concerns one TCR beta chain sequence. Each CDR3 protein is one row after TCRdb ran MiXCR on the 5' RACE reads. This sample has 7,500 to 8,000 distinct CDR3 sequences, with 9.7% found just once. The CDR3 totals 15 residues. Looked up from germline, CDR1 is SGHAT and CDR2 is FQNNGV. V lost 1 base to trimming and J lost 2 bases, with 11 bases between them. The sample is drawn from a study of spatial heterogeneity in lung cancer. Study summary: The mean occurrence of each unique TCR and UMI combination in raw reads exceeded eight.

The time point was: sample taken at primary tumor resection. No cells were sorted before sequencing. The whole RNA sequenced was extracted from tumor, nontumor lung or frozen PBMC. The V gene is TRBV11-2, the J gene TRBJ2-5, with D uncertain. The sample here was normal lung tissue next to the tumor, taken at surgery. This clonotype was sampled from a male donor with early-stage non-small cell lung cancer. This CDR3 reads CASSLGSAEQETQYF. CDR3 sequence (DNA): TGTGCCAGCAGCTTAGGATCCGCAGAGCAAGAGACCCAGTACTTC.